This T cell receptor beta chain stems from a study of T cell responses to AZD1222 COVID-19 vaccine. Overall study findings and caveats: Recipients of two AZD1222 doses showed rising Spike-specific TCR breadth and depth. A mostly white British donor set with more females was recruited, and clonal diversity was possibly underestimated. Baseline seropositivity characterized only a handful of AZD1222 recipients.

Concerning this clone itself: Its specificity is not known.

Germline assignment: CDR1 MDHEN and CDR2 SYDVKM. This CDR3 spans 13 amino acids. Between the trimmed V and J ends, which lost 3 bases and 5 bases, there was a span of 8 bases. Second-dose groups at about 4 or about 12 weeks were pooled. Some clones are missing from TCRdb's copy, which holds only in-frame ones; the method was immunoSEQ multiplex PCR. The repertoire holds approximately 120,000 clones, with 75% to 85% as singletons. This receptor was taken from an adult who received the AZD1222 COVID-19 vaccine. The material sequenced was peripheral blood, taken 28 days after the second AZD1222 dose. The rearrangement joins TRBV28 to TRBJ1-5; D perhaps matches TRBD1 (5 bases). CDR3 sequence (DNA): TGTGCCAGCAGTTTCTGGGGGGATCAGCCCCAGCATTTT. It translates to CASSFWGDQPQHF. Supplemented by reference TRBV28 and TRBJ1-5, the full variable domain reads DVKVTQSSRYLVKRTGEKVFLECVQDMDHENMFWYRQDPGLGLRLIYFSYDVKMKEKGDIPEGYSVSREKKERFSLILESASTNQTSMYLCASSFWGDQPQHFGDGTRLSIL.